Listed below are T cell receptor beta chains from one sample, sequenced in a study of T cell changes during pregnancy in multiple sclerosis. Data came from immunoSEQ multiplex PCR; TCRdb stores just in-frame clones and leaves some out. This table holds 90,000 or so clones, 80% to 95% found once. Here the sequenced sample was peripheral blood, taken before pregnancy. The receptor source for this set is a female donor with multiple sclerosis, enrolled in a pregnancy study. Both conserved end residues are part of each CDR3. Fields, in order: J gene, V gene, clone size, D gene, CDR3 DNA, CDR3 protein. The D gene is left open where the match is weak. Rows may omit the clone size; those that give it use once, few, many or a size class.

TRBJ2-7	TRBV5-1	NA	TRBD2	TGCGCCAGCAGCTTGGTTGTGGGAGGGTCCTACGAGCAGTACTTC	CASSLVVGGSYEQYF
TRBJ2-3	TRBV7-7	NA	NA	TGTGCCAGCAGCTTAGGGGCACAGGGAGATACGCAGTATTTT	CASSLGAQGDTQYF
TRBJ2-1	TRBV10-3	NA	TRBD1	TGTGCCATCAGGGCGGGACAGGGAAACTACAATGAGCAGTTCTTC	CAIRAGQGNYNEQFF
TRBJ1-2	TRBV18	few	TRBD1	TGTGCCAGCTCACCCTCTAAGACAGGGGGTTATGGCTACACCTTC	CASSPSKTGGYGYTF
TRBJ2-2	TRBV7-9	once	TRBD1	TGTGCCAGCAGCCCCCCGGGACAGGGGGCGACCGGGGAGCTGTTTTTT	CASSPPGQGATGELFF
TRBJ2-1	TRBV12-5	NA	TRBD2	TGTGCTAGTGGTGGGGAGGGGCAGTTCTTC	CASGGEGQFF
TRBJ1-2	TRBV27	NA	NA	TGTGCCAGCAGTTTAGGTGTTTTGGCGGGACGCATTGGCTACACCTTC	CASSLGVLAGRIGYTF
TRBJ1-5	TRBV30	NA	NA	TGTGCCTGGACCCCCTTGGGCAGGCCGATTCAGCCCCAGCATTTT	CAWTPLGRPIQPQHF
TRBJ2-7	TRBV10-3	NA	TRBD1	TGTGCCATCAGTGAAATACGACAGGGACCACACGAGCAGTACTTC	CAISEIRQGPHEQYF
TRBJ1-2	TRBV6-1	NA	NA	TGTGCCAGCAGCGAAGGGACATGGGGAGGAGGCTACACCTTC	CASSEGTWGGGYTF
TRBJ1-2	TRBV29-1	NA	NA	TGCAGCGTTGAAGGGGGCTTCGGTGGCTACACCTTC	CSVEGGFGGYTF
TRBJ2-1	TRBV6-1	NA	TRBD2	TGTGCCAGCAGTGAAGATGACGGGAGGGCCAATGAGCAGTTCTTC	CASSEDDGRANEQFF
TRBJ1-1	TRBV9	NA	NA	TGTGCCAGCAGCGCGGGGGGTGGGGGAAGCTTCGCCACTGAAGCTTTCTTT	CASSAGGGGSFATEAFF
TRBJ2-3	TRBV9	NA	TRBD2	TGTGCCAGCAGCGTCACTAGCGCAAGCACAGATACGCAGTATTTT	CASSVTSASTDTQYF
TRBJ2-7	TRBV10-3	NA	TRBD1	TGTGCCATCAGCCGACAGGGGGCGAACTACGAGCAGTACTTC	CAISRQGANYEQYF